The T cell receptor beta chain under discussion was sequenced for a study of blood T cell repertoires in COVID-19. Whole-study context: The study drew acute and convalescent COVID-19 samples from the United States, Italy and Spain. Nucleic acid was either cDNA or gDNA, and it came from T cells, B-cell-depleted T cells, or PBMCs.

TCRdb's table, derived via immunoSEQ multiplex PCR, lists solely in-frame clones and lacks some. The table includes over 200,000 clones, about 88% detected once. This study enrolled people aged roughly 18 to 90 from around 25 US geographic areas. In assigning cohorts, the study relied on participant-reported clinical history. Germline values: CDR1 SGDLS, CDR2 YYNGEE. V was clipped by 4 bases and J by 4 bases; unmatched bases: 6. This CDR3 has 15 amino acids. Material: PBMCs or T cells enriched from blood (not recorded which). The clonotype comes from a woman aged 25 to 39 who had been exposed to COVID-19. The chain links TRBV9 to TRBJ2-2; TRBD2 agrees at 8 bases. CDR3 loop: CASSPREGRTGELFF. CDR3 DNA sequence: TGTGCCAGCAGCCCCCGGGAGGGGCGCACCGGGGAGCTGTTTTTT. The entire variable domain, with the rest obtained from reference TRBV9 and TRBJ2-2, is as follows: DSGVTQTPKHLITATGQRVTLRCSPRSGDLSVYWYQQSLDQGLQFLIQYYNGEERAKGNILERFSAQQFPDLHSELNLSSLELGDSALYFCASSPREGRTGELFFGEGSRLTVL.